The rows below give T cell receptor beta chains drawn from one sample of a study of blood T cell repertoires in COVID-19. TCRdb's table, derived via immunoSEQ multiplex PCR, lists solely in-frame clones and lacks some. Of 250,000 to 300,000 clones listed, approximately 90% are singletons. Material for sequencing was PBMCs or T cells enriched from blood (not recorded which). These receptors originate from a woman aged 55-69 years in a cohort exposed to, infected with or recovered from COVID-19 (not recorded which). The CDR3 runs from the conserved cysteine through the conserved F or W. The order of the fields is J gene, D gene, clone size, V gene, CDR3 protein, CDR3 DNA. The D gene is left open where the match is weak. Rows may omit the clone size; those that give it use once, few, many or a size class.

J gene: TRBJ1-2; D gene: TRBD1; clone size: -; V gene: TRBV4-2; CDR3 protein: CASSQGGQGSYGYTF; CDR3 DNA: TGTGCCAGCAGCCAAGGGGGACAGGGCAGCTATGGCTACACCTTC
J gene: TRBJ2-1; D gene: TRBD2; clone size: -; V gene: TRBV5-1; CDR3 protein: CASSIPLAGVSLFGFNEQFF; CDR3 DNA: TGCGCCAGCAGCATACCATTAGCGGGAGTAAGTCTTTTCGGTTTCAATGAGCAGTTCTTC
J gene: TRBJ1-5; D gene: -; clone size: -; V gene: TRBV19; CDR3 protein: CASSYQGPQHF; CDR3 DNA: TGTGCCAGTAGCTACCAGGGGCCCCAGCATTTT
J gene: TRBJ1-5; D gene: TRBD1; clone size: few; V gene: TRBV6-1; CDR3 protein: CASSEGALDRADQPQHF; CDR3 DNA: TGTGCCAGCAGTGAAGGTGCCCTCGACAGGGCCGATCAGCCCCAGCATTTT
J gene: TRBJ2-4; D gene: -; clone size: once; V gene: TRBV6-6; CDR3 protein: CASSPRWAGLAKNIQYF; CDR3 DNA: TGTGCCAGCAGTCCCCGTTGGGCTGGTCTCGCCAAAAACATTCAGTACTTC
J gene: TRBJ2-1; D gene: TRBD2; clone size: -; V gene: TRBV19; CDR3 protein: CASSPSGSRYNEQFF; CDR3 DNA: TGTGCCAGTAGTCCCAGCGGGAGCCGCTACAATGAGCAGTTCTTC
J gene: TRBJ2-3; D gene: TRBD1; clone size: -; V gene: TRBV5-1; CDR3 protein: CASSLLTGGSDTQYF; CDR3 DNA: TGCGCCAGCAGCTTACTGACAGGGGGCTCCGATACGCAGTATTTT
J gene: TRBJ1-5; D gene: -; clone size: -; V gene: TRBV28; CDR3 protein: CASSLVLGGGNQPQHF; CDR3 DNA: TGTGCCAGCAGTTTAGTGCTAGGGGGTGGCAATCAGCCCCAGCATTTT
J gene: TRBJ1-6; D gene: TRBD1; clone size: -; V gene: TRBV5-4; CDR3 protein: CASRRDTGTEESPLHF; CDR3 DNA: TGTGCCAGCAGACGGGATACCGGGACAGAGGAATCACCCCTCCACTTT
J gene: TRBJ1-2; D gene: -; clone size: -; V gene: TRBV9; CDR3 protein: CASSVVPGGGINYGYTF; CDR3 DNA: TGTGCCAGCAGCGTAGTGCCGGGCGGGGGAATTAACTATGGCTACACCTTC
J gene: TRBJ2-1; D gene: -; clone size: -; V gene: TRBV9; CDR3 protein: CASSLAFGGYNEQFF; CDR3 DNA: TGTGCCAGCAGCTTAGCTTTCGGGGGTTACAATGAGCAGTTCTTC
J gene: TRBJ1-1; D gene: -; clone size: once; V gene: TRBV3-1/TRBV3-2; CDR3 protein: CASSQRTEAFF; CDR3 DNA: TGTGCCAGCAGCCAGAGAACTGAAGCTTTCTTT
J gene: TRBJ2-1; D gene: TRBD2; clone size: -; V gene: TRBV28; CDR3 protein: CASSPSLRLAGVLDEQFF; CDR3 DNA: TGTGCCAGCAGCCCCTCCCTCCGCTTAGCGGGAGTTTTGGATGAGCAGTTCTTC
J gene: TRBJ2-5; D gene: TRBD2; clone size: once; V gene: TRBV6-2/TRBV6-3; CDR3 protein: CASSSLAGAKETQYF; CDR3 DNA: TGTGCCAGCAGTTCCCTAGCGGGAGCAAAGGAGACCCAGTACTTC
J gene: TRBJ2-7; D gene: -; clone size: once; V gene: TRBV30; CDR3 protein: CAWTHQGASYEQYF; CDR3 DNA: TGTGCCTGGACCCATCAAGGGGCTTCCTACGAGCAGTACTTC
J gene: TRBJ1-5; D gene: -; clone size: -; V gene: TRBV28; CDR3 protein: CATYRGGSGQPQHF; CDR3 DNA: TGTGCCACGTACCGTGGGGGGTCGGGTCAGCCCCAGCATTTT
J gene: TRBJ1-2; D gene: -; clone size: -; V gene: TRBV2; CDR3 protein: CASSEAASGFGGYTF; CDR3 DNA: TGTGCCAGCAGTGAAGCGGCATCGGGTTTCGGGGGCTACACCTTC
J gene: TRBJ1-6; D gene: -; clone size: -; V gene: TRBV28; CDR3 protein: CASSLSRGLPLHF; CDR3 DNA: TGTGCCAGCAGTTTATCCAGGGGTTTACCCCTCCACTTT
J gene: TRBJ1-1; D gene: TRBD1; clone size: -; V gene: TRBV19; CDR3 protein: CASSSGPMTGTEAFF; CDR3 DNA: TGTGCCAGTAGTTCCGGACCAATGACAGGGACTGAAGCTTTCTTT
J gene: TRBJ1-2; D gene: -; clone size: -; V gene: TRBV5-8; CDR3 protein: CASSLQGYGGSDYGYTF; CDR3 DNA: TGTGCCAGCAGCTTGCAAGGGTACGGAGGCTCTGACTATGGCTACACCTTC
J gene: TRBJ2-2; D gene: TRBD2; clone size: -; V gene: TRBV10-1; CDR3 protein: CASSEGLAGGGELFF; CDR3 DNA: TGCGCCAGCAGTGAGGGCCTAGCGGGCGGCGGGGAGCTGTTTTTT
J gene: TRBJ1-5; D gene: -; clone size: -; V gene: TRBV6-5; CDR3 protein: CASKIGGGMGQPQHF; CDR3 DNA: TGTGCCAGCAAAATAGGGGGGGGGATGGGTCAGCCCCAGCATTTT
J gene: TRBJ1-1; D gene: -; clone size: -; V gene: TRBV30; CDR3 protein: CAWSFSRDTEAFF; CDR3 DNA: TGTGCCTGGAGTTTTTCCCGGGACACTGAAGCTTTCTTT
J gene: TRBJ2-2; D gene: TRBD2; clone size: -; V gene: TRBV6-5; CDR3 protein: CASRILAANTGELFF; CDR3 DNA: TGTGCCAGCAGAATACTAGCGGCGAACACCGGGGAGCTGTTTTTT
J gene: TRBJ2-7; D gene: -; clone size: -; V gene: TRBV28; CDR3 protein: CASSSPGVSYEQYF; CDR3 DNA: TGTGCCAGCAGTTCCCCGGGGGTCTCCTACGAGCAGTACTTC
J gene: TRBJ2-2; D gene: -; clone size: -; V gene: TRBV9; CDR3 protein: CASSVAAGSVTGELFF; CDR3 DNA: TGTGCCAGCAGCGTAGCGGCGGGATCTGTCACCGGGGAGCTGTTTTTT
J gene: TRBJ2-7; D gene: -; clone size: -; V gene: TRBV28; CDR3 protein: CASSLDRYEQYF; CDR3 DNA: TGTGCCAGCAGTTTGGACAGATACGAGCAGTACTTC
J gene: TRBJ2-5; D gene: TRBD2; clone size: -; V gene: TRBV3-1/TRBV3-2; CDR3 protein: CASSQETSGRLETQYF; CDR3 DNA: TGTGCCAGCAGCCAAGAGACTAGCGGGAGATTGGAGACCCAGTACTTC
J gene: TRBJ2-1; D gene: TRBD2; clone size: -; V gene: TRBV15; CDR3 protein: CATSRDPLAGGIRNEQFF; CDR3 DNA: TGTGCCACCAGCAGAGATCCACTAGCGGGAGGCATCCGCAATGAGCAGTTCTTC
J gene: TRBJ1-4; D gene: -; clone size: -; V gene: TRBV7-9; CDR3 protein: CASSSRRQVEKLFF; CDR3 DNA: TGTGCCAGCAGCTCTCGCCGACAGGTTGAAAAACTGTTTTTT
J gene: TRBJ2-3; D gene: TRBD1; clone size: -; V gene: TRBV15; CDR3 protein: CATSRGQGDTDTQYF; CDR3 DNA: TGTGCCACCAGCAGAGGTCAGGGGGATACAGATACGCAGTATTTT
J gene: TRBJ1-6; D gene: TRBD1; clone size: -; V gene: TRBV10-2; CDR3 protein: CASSEGQVYNSPLHF; CDR3 DNA: TGCGCCAGCAGTGAGGGACAGGTCTATAATTCACCCCTCCACTTT
J gene: TRBJ2-7; D gene: -; clone size: -; V gene: TRBV29-1; CDR3 protein: CSVLGGRHNAAYEQYF; CDR3 DNA: TGCAGCGTTCTGGGGGGGCGGCACAACGCCGCCTACGAGCAGTACTTC
J gene: TRBJ2-5; D gene: TRBD1; clone size: -; V gene: TRBV10-3; CDR3 protein: CASAPGQGLETQYF; CDR3 DNA: TGTGCCAGCGCTCCGGGACAGGGGTTGGAGACCCAGTACTTC
J gene: TRBJ2-3; D gene: TRBD2; clone size: -; V gene: TRBV9; CDR3 protein: CASSVGGRAIDTQYF; CDR3 DNA: TGTGCCAGCAGCGTAGGCGGGAGGGCCATCGATACGCAGTATTTT
J gene: TRBJ2-2; D gene: TRBD2; clone size: -; V gene: TRBV2; CDR3 protein: CASSSGLAGFTGELFF; CDR3 DNA: TGTGCCAGCAGCTCTGGACTAGCGGGATTCACCGGGGAGCTGTTTTTT
J gene: TRBJ2-1; D gene: TRBD1; clone size: -; V gene: TRBV9; CDR3 protein: CASGRDRGPGFGNNEQFF; CDR3 DNA: TGTGCCAGCGGCCGGGACAGGGGGCCGGGGTTCGGGAACAATGAGCAGTTCTTC
J gene: TRBJ2-5; D gene: TRBD2; clone size: -; V gene: TRBV15; CDR3 protein: CATSRETSGRFSQETQYF; CDR3 DNA: TGTGCCACCAGCAGAGAAACTAGCGGGAGGTTCTCCCAAGAGACCCAGTACTTC
J gene: TRBJ2-4; D gene: TRBD2; clone size: -; V gene: TRBV19; CDR3 protein: CASSIAGTSDVIAKNIQYF; CDR3 DNA: TGTGCCAGTAGTATAGCAGGGACTAGCGACGTGATAGCCAAAAACATTCAGTACTTC
J gene: TRBJ2-3; D gene: -; clone size: -; V gene: TRBV28; CDR3 protein: CAIRDRLIPYF; CDR3 DNA: TGTGCCATCCGTGACAGGTTGATCCCGTATTTT
J gene: TRBJ1-3; D gene: TRBD1; clone size: -; V gene: TRBV4-2; CDR3 protein: CASSQGQGAGNTIYF; CDR3 DNA: TGTGCCAGCAGCCAGGGACAGGGGGCTGGAAACACCATATATTTT
J gene: TRBJ2-2; D gene: -; clone size: -; V gene: TRBV6-5; CDR3 protein: CASSYSIGGTGELFF; CDR3 DNA: TGTGCCAGCAGTTACTCGATCGGGGGCACCGGGGAGCTGTTTTTT
J gene: TRBJ2-2; D gene: -; clone size: -; V gene: TRBV4-2; CDR3 protein: CASSQGAGLLNTGELFF; CDR3 DNA: TGTGCCAGCAGCCAAGGGGCGGGACTTCTAAACACCGGGGAGCTGTTTTTT
J gene: TRBJ1-6; D gene: -; clone size: -; V gene: TRBV4-1; CDR3 protein: CASSLGARGNSPLHF; CDR3 DNA: TGCGCCAGCAGCCTGGGCGCCAGGGGAAATTCACCCCTCCACTTT
J gene: TRBJ2-1; D gene: TRBD2; clone size: -; V gene: TRBV4-2; CDR3 protein: CASSTRWTSGSISPYNEQFF; CDR3 DNA: TGTGCCAGCAGCACCCGATGGACTAGCGGGAGTATTAGTCCCTACAATGAGCAGTTCTTC
J gene: TRBJ1-1; D gene: -; clone size: -; V gene: TRBV7-3; CDR3 protein: CASSFQENTEAFF; CDR3 DNA: TGTGCCAGCAGCTTCCAGGAGAACACTGAAGCTTTCTTT